This TCR beta chain was identified during a study of T cells in Graves' hyperthyroidism and ophthalmopathy. The CDR3 length is 13 residues. Per germline, CDR1 MGHDK and CDR2 SYGVNS. V was cut by 6 bases and J by 2 bases, with 10 bases left in between. In its sample, this clonotype was seen many times. Its antigen is undetermined. Aged 18 to 65, the patients had hyperthyroidism that was newly diagnosed and had lasted under 2 months. Exclusion followed for patients with uncontrolled infection, other autoimmune disease, pregnancy or lactation. The diagnostic basis comprised clinical symptoms, serum thyroxine and TRAb, thyroid ultrasound and orbital computed tomography. Researchers amplified the TCR beta CDR3 regions from RNA transcripts. The HTBI set primed first-round TCR CDR3 RT-PCR. TCRdb re-called the multiplex PCR reads through MiXCR, storing one row per CDR3 protein. The repertoire holds a few hundred thousand distinct CDR3 sequences, with 15% to 18% as singletons.

Findings and limits, study-wide: Among thyroid clonotypes expanded above 0.001, most also appeared in blood.

The chain is built from TRBV25-1 and TRBJ1-1; D is unresolved. The sequence came from a woman between 18 and 29 years old with Graves' hyperthyroidism. What was sequenced was blood. CDR3 in DNA: TGTGCCAGCAGGCTACAGAGAAACACTGAAGCTTTCTTT. Translation gives CASRLQRNTEAFF.